This T cell receptor beta chain stems from a study of blood T cell repertoires in COVID-19 (TCRdb year 2020). Describing the broader study: Samples covering the acute and convalescent phases of COVID-19 were provided by collaborators in the United States, Italy and Spain. The repertoires were released in a freely available public database meant as a resource for research on the immune response to SARS-CoV-2. Sample metadata almost always included a de-identified subject ID, COVID-19 status, age in years and sex. Samples came from the ongoing ImmuneRACE study (first 160 participants) plus 1,254 subjects from 6 global collaborators. Where available, HLA class I and class II types were taken from metadata supplied by the sample provider and were not determined by assay-based typing. The dataset comprised deeply sampled blood TCRbeta repertoires from subjects exposed to, actively infected with, or recovered from COVID-19. The prospective study material was composed of cDNA or gDNA derived from T cells, B-cell-depleted T cells, or PBMCs. The study at large found these results: Clinical and demographic metadata were provided uncurated, with the amount varying by source and participant.

Its CDR3 holds 17 amino acids, cysteine through phenylalanine. Of all the DNA, just the CDR3 is kept, 51 bases in frame from base 1. As encoded in the germline V gene, CDR1 is SGDLS while CDR2 is YYNGEE. Trimming leaves V shorter by 3 bases and J shorter by 0 bases, with the junction holding 2 bases beyond the gene matches. Collaborating institutions collected whole blood in K2EDTA tubes following their own protocols. For TCRbeta analysis, collaborators shipped samples in one of three forms: frozen whole blood, isolated PBMCs, or DNA extracted from either of those sample types. Details on this clone: Its antigen specificity is not known. There are no base qualities to consult, and no much larger clone falls within one base.

TCRbeta CDR3 regions were amplified from genomic DNA by means of the immunoSEQ Assay, a bias-controlled multiplex PCR. The study's own analysis went as follows. The number of nucleated cells in each sample was estimated by amplification of reference gene primers within the assay. To quantify the absolute abundance of each unique TCRbeta CDR3 rearrangement, sequence reads were collapsed and filtered. Productive Simpson clonality was computed per sample as the square root of Simpson's diversity index over productive rearrangements. TCRdb provides this immuneACCESS table in a form limited to in-frame rearrangements. Some clones are lacking; in checked studies, under half of them reflect an unresolved V gene, and why the rest are absent is not known. Clone size and V and J calls were adopted from that table, with D and trimming inferred from the DNA. This sample lists roughly 81,000 clones; roughly nine tenths were detected once. The ten largest account for 1.9% of the sample.

The receptor chain draws on TRBV9 and TRBJ1-6; 11 middle bases align to TRBD1. The source of this sequence is a woman between 50 and 59 years old in a cohort sampled during active COVID-19. The sample was peripheral blood. The CDR3 protein is CASSGGTGGSYNSPLHF. The nucleotides are TGTGCCAGCAGCGGGGGGACAGGGGGCTCCTATAATTCACCCCTCCACTTT.